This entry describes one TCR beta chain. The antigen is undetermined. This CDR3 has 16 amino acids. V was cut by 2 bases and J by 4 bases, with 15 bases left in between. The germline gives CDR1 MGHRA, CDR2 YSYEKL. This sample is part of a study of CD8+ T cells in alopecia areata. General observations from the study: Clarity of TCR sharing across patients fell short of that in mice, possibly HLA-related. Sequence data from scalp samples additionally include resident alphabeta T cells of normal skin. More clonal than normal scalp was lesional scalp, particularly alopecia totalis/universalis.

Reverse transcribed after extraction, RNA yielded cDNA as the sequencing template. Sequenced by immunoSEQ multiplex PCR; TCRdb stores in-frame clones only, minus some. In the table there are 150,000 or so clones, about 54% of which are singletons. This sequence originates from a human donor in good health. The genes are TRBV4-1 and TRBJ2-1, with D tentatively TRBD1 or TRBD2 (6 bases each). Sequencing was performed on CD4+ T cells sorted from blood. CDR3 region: CASSQSGAAGYNEQFF. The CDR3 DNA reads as TGCGCCAGCAGCCAATCGGGGGCCGCCGGTTACAATGAGCAGTTCTTC.